This T cell receptor (beta chain) is from a study of identical twins (dated by TCRdb to the mid-2010s). Concerning the study at large: To test whether fetal clonotypes persist, the study used deep sequencing on TCR alpha and beta repertoires from monozygotic twins, unrelated adults of various ages, and cord blood. To rule out contamination, the twin experiments were replicated at different times with different library preparation protocols.

The library was built by means of 5' RACE. Instrument on record: Illumina HiSeq 2000. A universal primer binding site was added through template switching, and the final cDNA carried a unique molecular identifier so that TCR cDNA molecules could be counted accurately. Specific primers in the conserved constant-segment region were used to synthesize first-strand cDNA for TCR alpha and beta chains. Each cDNA library was double barcoded, with a SMART-Mk sample barcode plus Illumina barcodes, to control for contamination. TruSeq adapter sequences and Illumina sample barcodes were added in two successive PCR steps. The TCR alpha and beta cDNA libraries were sequenced on the Illumina HiSeq platform using custom primers. The original methods were these. MiGEC processed the raw reads to extract unique molecular identifiers, while MiXCR was used to determine the CDR3 positions. Recombination models were inferred per individual with the repgenHMM and IGoR tools using an EM algorithm. The analysis of shared clonotypes was done with the tcR package in R, with sharing normalized by the product of cloneset sizes. To study raw recombination without the effects of thymic and clonal selection, out-of-frame nonproductive sequences were analyzed. TCRdb itself trimmed the public reads at Q25 with fastp, ran MiXCR and retained productive beta chains. Each entry merges the rows of one CDR3 protein and shows their most common DNA and genes. The authors' filters were not applied to this entry. The sample table records over 200,000 distinct CDR3 sequences; more than 9% of these occur just once. Clones ranked in the top ten supply 10% of the sample.

This clonotype was seen a few times. Its binding antigen is unknown. Per-base quality was not reported, and no clone a single base away is much larger than it. Every donor was a healthy Caucasian. Using Miltenyi CD45RO+ enrichment and human naive T-cell isolation kits, memory (CD45RO+) and naive T cells were isolated from PBMC. What the authors observed across the whole study: Out-of-frame TCR alpha sequences shared between twins showed an excess of low generation-probability sequences compared with coincidental sharing between unrelated individuals. Conclusions relied on cross-sectional statistical analysis, since the same donors could not be followed over many years. Out-of-frame TCR alpha sharing in monozygotic twins was systematically underestimated by recombination models, whereas sharing between unrelated individuals was in agreement with the recombination models. In beta out-of-frame sequences, excess twin sharing was weaker, because having fewer shared sequences lowered the signal-to-noise ratio. Fewer insertions were carried by abundant cord blood beta clonotypes; a weaker similar trend was observed in young adult naive repertoires, while no such trend was observed in memory repertoires. Zero-insertion analyses could be partly confounded by invariant T cells such as MAIT and iNKT, although diverse VJ usage argued against such confounding for most clonotypes.

The source material was memory T cells sorted from blood. This specimen's cell subset or site label, per the study, means: CD45RO+ enriched T cells. The source is a man over 45 in good health.

Here is the DNA: TGTGCCAGCAGCTTAGTGGGAACTGAAGAGACCCAGTACTTC. Its amino acids are CASSLVGTEETQYF. The chain links TRBV7-9 with TRBJ2-5; confidence is insufficient to name the D gene. CDR1 is given as SEHNR and CDR2 as FQNEAQ, both from the germline V gene (reference sequence). From its cysteine to its phenylalanine, the CDR3 spans 14 amino acids. Here the CDR3 DNA is all that survives: 42 bases in frame from base 1. The junction carries 9 bases between V and J, which are trimmed by 1 base and 3 bases respectively. Beyond the CDR3, the reference TRBV7-9 and TRBJ2-5 genes provide the residues; the full variable domain reads: DTGVSQNPRHKITKRGQNVTFRCDPISEHNRLYWYRQTLGQGPEFLTYFQNEAQLEKSRLLSDRFSAERPKGSFSTLEIQRTEQGDSAMYLCASSLVGTEETQYFGPGTRLLVL.